The clone carrying this T cell receptor beta chain appeared once. Enrollment of patients from Seattle took place during active infection, with longitudinal follow-up. This entry belongs to a study of blood T cell repertoires in COVID-19. Study at large: The cDNA or gDNA used as material had been derived from T cells, B-cell-depleted T cells, or PBMCs.

TCRdb's table, derived via immunoSEQ multiplex PCR, lists solely in-frame clones and lacks some. The sample contains 250,000 to 300,000 clones, around 87% of which appear only once. Sequences were obtained from peripheral blood. This TCR derives from a woman between 55 and 75 years old with COVID-19, enrolled during active disease.

The CDR3 sequence: CASSARTGLGNQPQHF. The CDR3 bases are TGTGCCAGCAGTGCACGGACAGGGTTGGGGAATCAGCCCCAGCATTTT. The V and J genes are TRBV27 and TRBJ1-5; 8 nucleotides agree with TRBD1. Per the germline V gene, CDR1 is MNHEY and CDR2 is SMNVEV (reference sequence). CDR3 size: 16 residues. Trimming removed 5 bases from V and 4 bases from J; junction bases left unmatched: 10.